This T cell receptor beta chain was captured in a study of shared clonotypes between healthy human individuals. Concerning this clone: Its antigen remains unidentified.

Study results and limitations: Few donors restricted represented genetic and exposure-history diversity.

Here immunoSEQ multiplex PCR was the method, and the copy in TCRdb shows in-frame clones only, minus some. This table holds over a million clones, 75% to 85% found once. This CDR3 spans 13 amino acids. V shed 6 bases and J 6 bases; nucleotides not matched to a gene: 7. Looked up from germline, CDR1 is SNHLY and CDR2 is FYNNEI. The receptor's source is a man younger than 35 in good health. Some clones in this sample may be carry-over from other donors' samples. Material: memory CD4+ T cells from PBMCs. Described subset: CD45RA-negative fraction. V gene TRBV2 combines with J gene TRBJ2-7, with 8 bases fitting TRBD2. The CDR3 DNA reads TGTGCCAGCAGCGACCCGGGGGGGGGCGAGCAGTACTTC. It encodes CASSDPGGGEQYF.